A selection of T cell receptor beta chains follows, all from one sample in a study of T cells in localized non-small cell lung cancer. Clones were sequenced by immunoSEQ multiplex PCR, and TCRdb holds only the in-frame ones, with some missing. Found here are approximately 76,000 clones, over 75% of them singletons; the top ten hold more than 9%. The sample in question was peripheral blood, obtained before any cancer treatment. Receptors originate from a female donor of 60 years or more with stage I lung adenocarcinoma. The CDR3 runs from the conserved cysteine through the conserved F or W. The D gene is left open where the match is weak. Rows give clone size only sometimes, using once, few, many, or a class for an expanded clone.

J gene: TRBJ2-2; V gene: TRBV15; clone size: few; D gene: NA; CDR3 protein: CATSRVGGGEELFF; CDR3 DNA: TGTGCCACCAGCAGAGTTGGCGGGGGCGAAGAGCTGTTTTTT
J gene: TRBJ1-4; V gene: TRBV10-3; clone size: NA; D gene: NA; CDR3 protein: CAISDSRDNEKLFF; CDR3 DNA: TGTGCCATCAGTGACTCCCGGGACAATGAAAAACTGTTTTTT
J gene: TRBJ1-2; V gene: TRBV28; clone size: NA; D gene: TRBD1; CDR3 protein: CASSPRQGAVF; CDR3 DNA: TGTGCCAGCAGTCCCAGACAGGGGGCGGTCTTC
J gene: TRBJ2-7; V gene: TRBV4-3; clone size: NA; D gene: TRBD1; CDR3 protein: CASSPGTGDEQYF; CDR3 DNA: TGCGCCAGCAGCCCCGGGACAGGCGACGAGCAGTACTTC
J gene: TRBJ1-1; V gene: TRBV9; clone size: NA; D gene: NA; CDR3 protein: CASSPPNTNTEAFF; CDR3 DNA: TGTGCCAGCAGCCCCCCCAACACGAACACTGAAGCTTTCTTT
J gene: TRBJ2-4; V gene: TRBV27; clone size: NA; D gene: TRBD2; CDR3 protein: CASSPGTSGGSKNIQYF; CDR3 DNA: TGTGCCAGCAGTCCCGGGACTAGCGGGGGAAGCAAAAACATTCAGTACTTC
J gene: TRBJ1-2; V gene: TRBV11-2; clone size: NA; D gene: NA; CDR3 protein: CASSFTGGGYGYTF; CDR3 DNA: TGTGCCAGCAGCTTCACTGGAGGGGGCTATGGCTACACCTTC
J gene: TRBJ2-1; V gene: TRBV7-3; clone size: NA; D gene: TRBD2; CDR3 protein: CASSFRAGAGFYNEQFF; CDR3 DNA: TGTGCCAGCAGCTTCAGAGCGGGGGCCGGGTTTTACAATGAGCAGTTCTTC
J gene: TRBJ1-1; V gene: TRBV30; clone size: NA; D gene: NA; CDR3 protein: CAWSVWGANTEAFF; CDR3 DNA: TGTGCCTGGAGTGTTTGGGGGGCGAACACTGAAGCTTTCTTT
J gene: TRBJ2-5; V gene: TRBV4-2; clone size: NA; D gene: NA; CDR3 protein: CASSQGRGEQYF; CDR3 DNA: TGTGCCAGCAGCCAGGGGAGGGGGGAGCAGTACTTC
J gene: TRBJ1-1; V gene: TRBV5-4; clone size: NA; D gene: TRBD1; CDR3 protein: CASSARTGLNTEAFF; CDR3 DNA: TGTGCCAGCAGCGCGAGGACAGGGTTGAACACTGAAGCTTTCTTT
J gene: TRBJ2-7; V gene: TRBV28; clone size: few; D gene: TRBD1; CDR3 protein: CASSLSRDRVRSYEQYF; CDR3 DNA: TGTGCCAGCAGTTTGTCCCGGGACAGGGTTCGTAGCTACGAGCAGTACTTC
J gene: TRBJ2-3; V gene: TRBV15; clone size: few; D gene: TRBD1; CDR3 protein: CATSRGTGAADTQYF; CDR3 DNA: TGTGCCACCAGCAGAGGGACAGGGGCCGCAGATACGCAGTATTTT
J gene: TRBJ1-1; V gene: TRBV5-6; clone size: NA; D gene: NA; CDR3 protein: CASSWRVSEAFF; CDR3 DNA: TGTGCCAGCAGCTGGAGGGTATCCGAAGCTTTCTTT
J gene: TRBJ1-4; V gene: TRBV5-1; clone size: NA; D gene: NA; CDR3 protein: CASSWAIRDEKLFF; CDR3 DNA: TGCGCCAGCAGCTGGGCCATCCGGGATGAAAAACTGTTTTTT
J gene: TRBJ1-2; V gene: TRBV30; clone size: NA; D gene: NA; CDR3 protein: CAWGLNYGYTF; CDR3 DNA: TGTGCCTGGGGCCTTAACTATGGCTACACCTTC
J gene: TRBJ1-5; V gene: TRBV27; clone size: NA; D gene: NA; CDR3 protein: CASQRGGSNQPQHF; CDR3 DNA: TGTGCCAGCCAAAGGGGGGGTAGCAATCAGCCCCAGCATTTT